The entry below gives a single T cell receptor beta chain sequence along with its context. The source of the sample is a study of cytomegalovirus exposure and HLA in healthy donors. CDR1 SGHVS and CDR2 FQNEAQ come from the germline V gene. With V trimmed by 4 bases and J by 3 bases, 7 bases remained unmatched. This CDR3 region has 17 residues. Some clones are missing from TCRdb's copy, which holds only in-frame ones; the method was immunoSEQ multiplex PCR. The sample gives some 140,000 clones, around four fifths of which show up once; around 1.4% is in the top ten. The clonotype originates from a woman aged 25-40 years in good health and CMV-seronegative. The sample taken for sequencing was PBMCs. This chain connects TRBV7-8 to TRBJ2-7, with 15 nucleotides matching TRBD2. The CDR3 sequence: CASSWTSGGAAIYEQYF. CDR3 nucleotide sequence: TGTGCCAGCAGCTGGACTAGCGGGGGGGCTGCTATCTACGAGCAGTACTTC.